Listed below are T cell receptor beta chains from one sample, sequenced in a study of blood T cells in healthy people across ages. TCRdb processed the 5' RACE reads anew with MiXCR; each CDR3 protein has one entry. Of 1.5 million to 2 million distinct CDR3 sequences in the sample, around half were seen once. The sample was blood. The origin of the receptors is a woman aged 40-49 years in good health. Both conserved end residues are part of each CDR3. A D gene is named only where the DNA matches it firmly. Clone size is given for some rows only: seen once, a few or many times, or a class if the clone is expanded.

CDR3 protein: CASSWGLGGTDTQYF
CDR3 DNA: TGTGCCAGCAGTTGGGGACTAGGCGGCACAGATACGCAGTATTTT
J gene: TRBJ2-3
V gene: TRBV6-2/TRBV6-3
D gene: TRBD2
clone size: .

CDR3 protein: CASSLQGGESREQYF
CDR3 DNA: TGTGCCAGCAGCTTACAAGGGGGGGAGAGCCGCGAGCAGTACTTC
J gene: TRBJ2-7
V gene: TRBV7-2
D gene: .
clone size: .

CDR3 protein: CASSYSRKGITEAFF
CDR3 DNA: TGTGCCAGCAGTTACTCGAGGAAAGGGATCACTGAAGCTTTCTTT
J gene: TRBJ1-1
V gene: TRBV6-5
D gene: .
clone size: .

CDR3 protein: CASRPSTGTSGNTIYF
CDR3 DNA: TGTGCCAGCAGACCTTCGACAGGGACCTCTGGAAACACCATATATTTT
J gene: TRBJ1-3
V gene: TRBV2
D gene: TRBD1
clone size: .

CDR3 protein: CAISYGQGMDEQFF
CDR3 DNA: TGTGCCATCAGCTATGGACAGGGTATGGATGAGCAGTTCTTC
J gene: TRBJ2-1
V gene: TRBV10-3
D gene: TRBD1
clone size: .

CDR3 protein: CASSYRGTDYGYTF
CDR3 DNA: TGTGCCAGCAGTTACCGGGGCACGGACTATGGCTACACCTTC
J gene: TRBJ1-2
V gene: TRBV6-5
D gene: .
clone size: .

CDR3 protein: CSARGQGAGQYF
CDR3 DNA: TGCAGTGCTAGAGGTCAGGGGGCTGGGCAGTACTTC
J gene: TRBJ2-5
V gene: TRBV20-1
D gene: TRBD1
clone size: .

CDR3 protein: CASSPTGVVSQETQYF
CDR3 DNA: TGTGCCAGCAGTCCCACAGGGGTAGTGAGTCAAGAGACCCAGTACTTC
J gene: TRBJ2-5
V gene: TRBV6-5
D gene: TRBD1
clone size: .

CDR3 protein: CASSYTRTEQETQYF
CDR3 DNA: TGTGCCAGCAGTTACACCCGGACAGAGCAAGAGACCCAGTACTTC
J gene: TRBJ2-5
V gene: TRBV6-2/TRBV6-3
D gene: .
clone size: .

CDR3 protein: CAISDYGENSPLHF
CDR3 DNA: TGTGCCATCAGTGACTACGGTGAAAATTCACCCCTCCACTTT
J gene: TRBJ1-6
V gene: TRBV10-3
D gene: .
clone size: few

CDR3 protein: CASSDGQGVNPFRSPLHF
CDR3 DNA: TGTGCCAGCAGCGATGGACAGGGGGTTAATCCTTTTCGCTCACCCCTCCACTTT
J gene: TRBJ1-6
V gene: TRBV9
D gene: TRBD1
clone size: .

CDR3 protein: CASSQERSQASYERYF
CDR3 DNA: TGCGCCAGCAGCCAAGAGAGGAGTCAAGCCTCCTACGAGCGGTACTTC
J gene: TRBJ2-7
V gene: TRBV4-3
D gene: .
clone size: .

CDR3 protein: CSARQGTASSYNSPLHF
CDR3 DNA: TGCAGTGCCCGCCAAGGGACTGCGAGCTCCTATAATTCACCCCTCCACTTT
J gene: TRBJ1-6
V gene: TRBV20-1
D gene: .
clone size: .

CDR3 protein: CAGSLRYREAEQYF
CDR3 DNA: TGTGCCGGCAGCTTACGTTACAGGGAAGCCGAGCAGTACTTC
J gene: TRBJ2-7
V gene: TRBV7-2
D gene: .
clone size: .

CDR3 protein: CASSYTGYGYTF
CDR3 DNA: TGTGCCAGCAGTTATACAGGCTATGGCTACACCTTC
J gene: TRBJ1-2
V gene: TRBV6-2/TRBV6-3
D gene: .
clone size: many

CDR3 protein: CASSGAQRYGYTF
CDR3 DNA: TGTGCCAGCAGCGGAGCGCAGAGGTATGGCTACACCTTC
J gene: TRBJ1-2
V gene: TRBV7-9
D gene: .
clone size: few

CDR3 protein: CASSQATGGGYTF
CDR3 DNA: TGTGCCAGCAGCCAAGCGACAGGCGGTGGCTACACCTTC
J gene: TRBJ1-2
V gene: TRBV7-2
D gene: .
clone size: .

CDR3 protein: CASSTQGVEYF
CDR3 DNA: TGTGCCAGCAGCACCCAAGGGGTTGAGTACTTC
J gene: TRBJ2-7
V gene: TRBV6-5
D gene: .
clone size: few

CDR3 protein: CASSLSSDNEQFF
CDR3 DNA: TGTGCCAGCAGCTTATCTTCGGACAATGAGCAGTTCTTC
J gene: TRBJ2-1
V gene: TRBV7-9
D gene: .
clone size: few

CDR3 protein: CSHGTDDSYEQYF
CDR3 DNA: TGCAGCCACGGGACAGATGACTCCTACGAGCAGTACTTC
J gene: TRBJ2-7
V gene: TRBV29-1
D gene: TRBD1
clone size: many

CDR3 protein: CATSREWDRYNQPQHF
CDR3 DNA: TGTGCCACCAGCAGAGAATGGGACAGATACAATCAGCCCCAGCATTTT
J gene: TRBJ1-5
V gene: TRBV15
D gene: TRBD1
clone size: .

CDR3 protein: CASSSFDVLAKNIQYF
CDR3 DNA: TGTGCCAGCAGTTCTTTTGACGTACTAGCCAAAAACATTCAGTACTTC
J gene: TRBJ2-4
V gene: TRBV27
D gene: .
clone size: .

CDR3 protein: CASSHLPAGAYIQYF
CDR3 DNA: TGTGCCAGCAGTCACCTACCCGCGGGGGCGTACATTCAGTACTTC
J gene: TRBJ2-4
V gene: TRBV28
D gene: .
clone size: .

CDR3 protein: CASSYADRQGYGYTF
CDR3 DNA: TGTGCCAGCAGTTACGCCGATCGACAGGGCTATGGCTACACCTTC
J gene: TRBJ1-2
V gene: TRBV6-6
D gene: TRBD1
clone size: few

CDR3 protein: CSALRGPPGANVLTF
CDR3 DNA: TGCAGTGCTCTACGGGGTCCACCTGGGGCCAACGTCCTGACTTTC
J gene: TRBJ2-6
V gene: TRBV20-1
D gene: .
clone size: few

CDR3 protein: CASSPYRETNTEAFF
CDR3 DNA: TGTGCCAGCAGCCCGTACAGGGAGACGAACACTGAAGCTTTCTTT
J gene: TRBJ1-1
V gene: TRBV6-2/TRBV6-3
D gene: .
clone size: once

CDR3 protein: CALGASGSTDTQYF
CDR3 DNA: TGCGCCTTAGGAGCTAGCGGGAGCACAGATACGCAGTATTTT
J gene: TRBJ2-3
V gene: TRBV10-2
D gene: TRBD2
clone size: few

CDR3 protein: CSARDYKLNTEAFF
CDR3 DNA: TGCAGTGCTAGAGATTACAAGTTGAACACTGAAGCTTTCTTT
J gene: TRBJ1-1
V gene: TRBV20-1
D gene: .
clone size: .

CDR3 protein: CSAVTGPAYEQYF
CDR3 DNA: TGCAGTGCTGTGACGGGACCTGCCTACGAGCAGTACTTC
J gene: TRBJ2-7
V gene: TRBV20-1
D gene: .
clone size: once

CDR3 protein: CASSPTLAGGGETQYF
CDR3 DNA: TGTGCCAGCAGCCCAACCCTAGCGGGGGGCGGGGAGACCCAGTACTTC
J gene: TRBJ2-5
V gene: TRBV11-2
D gene: TRBD2
clone size: few

CDR3 protein: CASSLGVITDTQYF
CDR3 DNA: TGTGCCAGCAGCTTAGGGGTGATCACAGATACGCAGTATTTT
J gene: TRBJ2-3
V gene: TRBV7-9
D gene: .
clone size: .

CDR3 protein: CSAAGGQGGYGYTF
CDR3 DNA: TGCAGTGCTGCGGGAGGGCAGGGGGGATATGGCTACACCTTC
J gene: TRBJ1-2
V gene: TRBV20-1
D gene: TRBD1
clone size: few

CDR3 protein: CSVAGRNQETQYF
CDR3 DNA: TGCAGCGTAGCCGGTAGGAACCAAGAGACCCAGTACTTC
J gene: TRBJ2-5
V gene: TRBV29-1
D gene: .
clone size: .

CDR3 protein: CASSQAPQTGGGGNEQFF
CDR3 DNA: TGCGCCAGCAGCCAAGCCCCTCAGACCGGGGGGGGCGGGAATGAGCAGTTCTTC
J gene: TRBJ2-1
V gene: TRBV4-3
D gene: TRBD2
clone size: few

CDR3 protein: CASSQSGGRYNKQFF
CDR3 DNA: TGTGCCAGCAGCCAGTCGGGGGGGCGCTACAATAAGCAGTTCTTC
J gene: TRBJ2-1
V gene: TRBV12-3/TRBV12-4
D gene: TRBD2
clone size: .

CDR3 protein: CASSLLGALQETQYF
CDR3 DNA: TGCGCCAGCAGCTTGTTAGGCGCCCTCCAAGAGACCCAGTACTTC
J gene: TRBJ2-5
V gene: TRBV5-1
D gene: .
clone size: few

CDR3 protein: CSATQDSYEQYF
CDR3 DNA: TGCAGTGCTACCCAAGACAGCTACGAGCAGTACTTC
J gene: TRBJ2-7
V gene: TRBV20-1
D gene: .
clone size: .

CDR3 protein: CATRDRGSYGYTF
CDR3 DNA: TGTGCCACAAGGGACAGAGGCTCCTATGGCTACACCTTC
J gene: TRBJ1-2
V gene: TRBV6-6
D gene: TRBD1
clone size: .

CDR3 protein: CSARSQGPMQYF
CDR3 DNA: TGCAGTGCTAGAAGTCAGGGGCCCATGCAGTACTTC
J gene: TRBJ2-4
V gene: TRBV20-1
D gene: .
clone size: few

CDR3 protein: CASSQEPLKAPDTQYF
CDR3 DNA: TGTGCCAGCAGCCAAGAACCCCTCAAGGCCCCCGATACGCAGTATTTT
J gene: TRBJ2-3
V gene: TRBV3-1
D gene: .
clone size: .

CDR3 protein: CASSLRNGGQYF
CDR3 DNA: TGTGCCAGCAGTCTAAGAAACGGGGGGCAGTATTTT
J gene: TRBJ2-3
V gene: TRBV12-3/TRBV12-4
D gene: .
clone size: .

CDR3 protein: CASSLASLTDTQYF
CDR3 DNA: TGCGCCAGCAGCTTGGCCAGCCTCACAGATACGCAGTATTTT
J gene: TRBJ2-3
V gene: TRBV5-1
D gene: .
clone size: .

CDR3 protein: CATSDLSAEQFF
CDR3 DNA: TGTGCCACCAGTGATTTGAGTGCTGAGCAGTTCTTC
J gene: TRBJ2-1
V gene: TRBV24-1
D gene: .
clone size: .

CDR3 protein: CSVRLPNEKLFF
CDR3 DNA: TGCAGTGTTAGGCTCCCTAATGAAAAACTGTTTTTT
J gene: TRBJ1-4
V gene: TRBV20-1
D gene: .
clone size: .

CDR3 protein: CATSMGYQETQYF
CDR3 DNA: TGTGCCACCAGCATGGGGTACCAAGAGACCCAGTACTTC
J gene: TRBJ2-5
V gene: TRBV15
D gene: .
clone size: .

CDR3 protein: CASSEAYINTEAFF
CDR3 DNA: TGTGCCAGCAGTGAAGCTTACATTAACACTGAAGCTTTCTTT
J gene: TRBJ1-1
V gene: TRBV25-1
D gene: .
clone size: once

CDR3 protein: CSASFSSVPFDEQYF
CDR3 DNA: TGCAGTGCTAGTTTCTCTAGCGTCCCTTTTGACGAGCAGTACTTC
J gene: TRBJ2-7
V gene: TRBV20-1
D gene: .
clone size: few

CDR3 protein: CASRWYSGANVLTF
CDR3 DNA: TGTGCCAGCAGATGGTACTCTGGGGCCAACGTCCTGACTTTC
J gene: TRBJ2-6
V gene: TRBV12-3/TRBV12-4
D gene: .
clone size: few

CDR3 protein: CASSLRGQGALLEQYF
CDR3 DNA: TGTGCCAGCAGTTTACGCGGACAGGGGGCTTTACTCGAGCAGTACTTC
J gene: TRBJ2-7
V gene: TRBV28
D gene: TRBD1
clone size: .

CDR3 protein: CASKRFGGQGDGYTF
CDR3 DNA: TGCGCCAGCAAGAGGTTTGGGGGGCAAGGAGATGGCTACACCTTC
J gene: TRBJ1-2
V gene: TRBV5-1
D gene: .
clone size: .

CDR3 protein: CANSRDRDYGYTF
CDR3 DNA: TGTGCCAACAGCCGGGACAGGGACTATGGCTACACCTTC
J gene: TRBJ1-2
V gene: TRBV5-5
D gene: TRBD1
clone size: .

CDR3 protein: CGVGANNYGYTF
CDR3 DNA: TGCGGCGTTGGGGCTAACAACTATGGCTACACCTTC
J gene: TRBJ1-2
V gene: TRBV29-1
D gene: .
clone size: .

CDR3 protein: CASSTNMGLAGETQYF
CDR3 DNA: TGTGCCAGCAGCACAAATATGGGACTAGCTGGGGAGACCCAGTACTTC
J gene: TRBJ2-5
V gene: TRBV3-1
D gene: TRBD2
clone size: .

CDR3 protein: CASSPTQADTQYF
CDR3 DNA: TGTGCCAGCAGCCCAACTCAGGCAGATACGCAGTATTTT
J gene: TRBJ2-3
V gene: TRBV7-9
D gene: .
clone size: few